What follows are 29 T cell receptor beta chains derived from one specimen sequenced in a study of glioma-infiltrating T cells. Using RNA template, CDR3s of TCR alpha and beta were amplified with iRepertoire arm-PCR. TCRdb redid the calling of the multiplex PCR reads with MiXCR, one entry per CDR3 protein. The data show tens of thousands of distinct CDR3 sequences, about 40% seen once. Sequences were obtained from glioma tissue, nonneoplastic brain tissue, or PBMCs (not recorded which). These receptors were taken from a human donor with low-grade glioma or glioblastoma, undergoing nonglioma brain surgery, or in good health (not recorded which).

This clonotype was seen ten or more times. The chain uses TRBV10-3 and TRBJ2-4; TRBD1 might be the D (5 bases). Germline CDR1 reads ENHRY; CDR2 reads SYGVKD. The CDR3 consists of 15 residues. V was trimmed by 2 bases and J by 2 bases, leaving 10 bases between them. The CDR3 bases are TGTGCCATCAGTGAGCAAAGACAGCCCAAAAACATTCAGTACTTC. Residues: CAISEQRQPKNIQYF.

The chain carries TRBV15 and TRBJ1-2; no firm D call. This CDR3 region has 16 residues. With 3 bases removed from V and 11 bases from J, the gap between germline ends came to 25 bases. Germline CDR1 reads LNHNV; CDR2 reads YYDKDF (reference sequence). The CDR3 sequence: CATSRDLVGRHMWYTF. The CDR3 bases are TGTGCCACCAGCAGGGATTTGGTGGGCCGCCATATGTGGTACACCTTC.

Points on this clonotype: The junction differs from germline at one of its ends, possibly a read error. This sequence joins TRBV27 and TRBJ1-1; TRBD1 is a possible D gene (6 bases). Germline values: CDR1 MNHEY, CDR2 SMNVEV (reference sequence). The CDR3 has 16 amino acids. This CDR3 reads CASSPRGAGGLTEACF. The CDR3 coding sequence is TGTGCCAGCAGTCCTCGAGGGGCGGGGGGGCTCACTGAAGCTTGCTTT.

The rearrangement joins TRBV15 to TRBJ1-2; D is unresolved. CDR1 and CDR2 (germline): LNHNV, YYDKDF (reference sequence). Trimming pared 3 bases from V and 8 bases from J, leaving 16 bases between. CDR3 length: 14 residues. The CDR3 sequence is CATSSQERYLGYTF. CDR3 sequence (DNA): TGTGCCACCAGCAGCCAAGAGAGATATTTAGGCTACACCTTC.

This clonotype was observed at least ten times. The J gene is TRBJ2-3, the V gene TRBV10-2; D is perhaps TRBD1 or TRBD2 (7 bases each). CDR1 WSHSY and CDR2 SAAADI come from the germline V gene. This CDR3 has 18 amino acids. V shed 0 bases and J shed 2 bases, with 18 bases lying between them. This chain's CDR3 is CASSESSGDSPNTDTQYF. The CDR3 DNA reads TGCGCCAGCAGTGAGTCGAGCGGGGACAGCCCAAACACAGATACGCAGTATTTT.

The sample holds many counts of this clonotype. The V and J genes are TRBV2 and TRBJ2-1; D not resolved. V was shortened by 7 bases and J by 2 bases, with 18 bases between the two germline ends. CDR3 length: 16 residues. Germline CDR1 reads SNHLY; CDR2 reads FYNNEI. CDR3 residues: CASTLRLLETYNEQFF. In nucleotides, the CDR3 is TGTGCCAGCACTCTGCGGCTGCTAGAAACCTACAATGAGCAGTTCTTC.

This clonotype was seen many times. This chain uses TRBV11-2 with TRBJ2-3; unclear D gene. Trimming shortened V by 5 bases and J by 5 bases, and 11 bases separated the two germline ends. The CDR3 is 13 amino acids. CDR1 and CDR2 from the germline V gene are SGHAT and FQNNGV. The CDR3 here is CASSQINVDTQYF. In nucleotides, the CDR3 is TGTGCCAGCAGCCAAATTAACGTAGATACGCAGTATTTT.

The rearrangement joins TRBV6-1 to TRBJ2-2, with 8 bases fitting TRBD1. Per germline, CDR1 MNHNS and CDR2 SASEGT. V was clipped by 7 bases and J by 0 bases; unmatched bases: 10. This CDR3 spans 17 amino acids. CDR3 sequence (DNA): TGTGCCAGCACTCCTATACTGACAGGGGCGAACACCGGGGAGCTGTTTTTT. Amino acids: CASTPILTGANTGELFF.

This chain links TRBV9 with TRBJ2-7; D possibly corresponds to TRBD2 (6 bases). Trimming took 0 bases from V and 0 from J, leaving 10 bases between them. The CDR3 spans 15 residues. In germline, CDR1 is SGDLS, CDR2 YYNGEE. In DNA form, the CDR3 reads TGTGCCAGCAGCGTAGGTCCCGGGAGCTCCTACGAGCAGTACTTC. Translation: CASSVGPGSSYEQYF. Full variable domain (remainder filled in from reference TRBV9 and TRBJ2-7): DSGVTQTPKHLITATGQRVTLRCSPRSGDLSVYWYQQSLDQGLQFLIQYYNGEERAKGNILERFSAQQFPDLHSELNLSSLELGDSALYFCASSVGPGSSYEQYFGPGTRLTVT.

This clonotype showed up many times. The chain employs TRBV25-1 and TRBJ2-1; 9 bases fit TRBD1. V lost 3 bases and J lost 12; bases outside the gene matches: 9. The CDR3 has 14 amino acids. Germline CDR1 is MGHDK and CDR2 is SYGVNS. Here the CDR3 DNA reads TGTGCCAGCAGTGAGCGGACAGGGGAGCGTGGGCAGTTCTTC. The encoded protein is CASSERTGERGQFF. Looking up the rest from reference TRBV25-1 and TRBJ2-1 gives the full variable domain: EADIYQTPRYLVIGTGKKITLECSQTMGHDKMYWYQQDPGMELHLIHYSYGVNSTEKGDLSSESTVSRIRTEHFPLTLESARPSHTSQYLCASSERTGERGQFFGPGTRLTVL.

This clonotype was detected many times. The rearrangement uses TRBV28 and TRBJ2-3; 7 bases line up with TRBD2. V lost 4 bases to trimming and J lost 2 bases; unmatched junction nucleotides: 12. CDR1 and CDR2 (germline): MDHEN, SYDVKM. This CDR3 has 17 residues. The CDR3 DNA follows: TGTGCCAGCAGTTCCAAGCGGGGAGCGTCCACCACAGATACGCAGTATTTT. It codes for CASSSKRGASTTDTQYF.

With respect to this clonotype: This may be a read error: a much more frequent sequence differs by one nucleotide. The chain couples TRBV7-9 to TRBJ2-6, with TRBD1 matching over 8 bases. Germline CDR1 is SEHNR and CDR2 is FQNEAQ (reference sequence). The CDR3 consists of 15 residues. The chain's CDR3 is CATPAGGSEANVLTF. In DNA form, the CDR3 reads TGTGCCACACCGGCAGGGGGCTCTGAGGCCAACGTCCTGACTTTC.

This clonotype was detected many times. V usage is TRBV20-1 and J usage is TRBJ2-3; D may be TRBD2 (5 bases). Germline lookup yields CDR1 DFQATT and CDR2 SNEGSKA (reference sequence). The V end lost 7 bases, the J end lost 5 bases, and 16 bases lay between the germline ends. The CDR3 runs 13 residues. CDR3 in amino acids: CSVVGTSGDTQYF. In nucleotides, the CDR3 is TGCAGTGTCGTGGGTACCAGCGGAGATACGCAGTATTTT.

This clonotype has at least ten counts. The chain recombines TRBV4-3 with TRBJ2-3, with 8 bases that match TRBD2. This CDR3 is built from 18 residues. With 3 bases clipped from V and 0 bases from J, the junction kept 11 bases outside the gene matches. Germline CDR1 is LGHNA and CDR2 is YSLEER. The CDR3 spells CASSQRGGGRTSTDTQYF. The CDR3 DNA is TGCGCCAGCAGCCAGAGGGGCGGCGGGAGGACTAGCACAGATACGCAGTATTTT.

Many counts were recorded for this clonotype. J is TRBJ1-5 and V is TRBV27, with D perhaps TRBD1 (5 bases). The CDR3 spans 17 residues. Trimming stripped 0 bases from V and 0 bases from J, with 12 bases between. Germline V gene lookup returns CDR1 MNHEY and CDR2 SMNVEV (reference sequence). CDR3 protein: CASSLSMGLLSNQPQHF. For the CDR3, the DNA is TGTGCCAGCAGTTTATCGATGGGACTTCTTAGCAATCAGCCCCAGCATTTT.

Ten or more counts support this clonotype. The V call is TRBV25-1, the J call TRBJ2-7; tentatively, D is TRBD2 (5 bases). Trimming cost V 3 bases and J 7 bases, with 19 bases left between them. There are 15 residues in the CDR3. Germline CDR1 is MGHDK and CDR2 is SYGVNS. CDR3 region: CASSDSFIGRREQYF. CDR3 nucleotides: TGTGCCAGCAGTGACTCCTTTATTGGTAGGAGGGAGCAGTACTTC.

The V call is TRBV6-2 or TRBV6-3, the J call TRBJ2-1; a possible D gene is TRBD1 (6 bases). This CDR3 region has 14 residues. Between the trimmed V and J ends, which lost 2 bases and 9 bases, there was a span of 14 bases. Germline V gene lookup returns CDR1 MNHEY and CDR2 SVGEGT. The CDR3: CASSYGGYDGEQFF. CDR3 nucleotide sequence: TGTGCCAGCAGTTACGGGGGCTACGACGGTGAGCAGTTCTTC.

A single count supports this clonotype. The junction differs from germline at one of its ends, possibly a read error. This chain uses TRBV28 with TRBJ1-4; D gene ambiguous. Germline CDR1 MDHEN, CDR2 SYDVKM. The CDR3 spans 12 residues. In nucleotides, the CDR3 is TGTGCCATCGAGCGACCTAATGAAGAACTGTTTTTT. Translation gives CAIERPNEELFF.

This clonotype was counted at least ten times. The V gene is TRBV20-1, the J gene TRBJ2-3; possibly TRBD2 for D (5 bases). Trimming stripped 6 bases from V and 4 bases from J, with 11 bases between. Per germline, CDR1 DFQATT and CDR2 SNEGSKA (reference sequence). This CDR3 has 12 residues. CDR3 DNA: TGCAGTGCCCGAGCGGAGTCAGATACGCAGTATTTT. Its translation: CSARAESDTQYF.

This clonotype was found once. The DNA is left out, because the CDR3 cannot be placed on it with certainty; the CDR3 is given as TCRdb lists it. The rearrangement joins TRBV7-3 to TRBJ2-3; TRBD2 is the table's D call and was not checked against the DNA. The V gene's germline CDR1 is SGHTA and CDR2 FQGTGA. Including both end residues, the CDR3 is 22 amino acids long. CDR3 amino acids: CASSFYICSARHPPISTDTQYF.

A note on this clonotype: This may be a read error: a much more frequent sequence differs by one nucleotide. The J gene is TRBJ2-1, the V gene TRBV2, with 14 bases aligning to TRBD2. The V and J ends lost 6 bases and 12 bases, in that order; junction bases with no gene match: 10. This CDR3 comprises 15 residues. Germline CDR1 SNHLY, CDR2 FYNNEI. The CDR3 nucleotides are TGTGCCAGCAGACCGACTAGCGGGGGGGGCGATGGGCAGTTCTTC. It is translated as CASRPTSGGGDGQFF.

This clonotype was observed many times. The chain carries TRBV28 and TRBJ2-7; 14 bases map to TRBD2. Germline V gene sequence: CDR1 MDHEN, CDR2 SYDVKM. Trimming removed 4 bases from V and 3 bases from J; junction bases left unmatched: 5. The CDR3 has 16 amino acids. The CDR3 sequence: CASSSIGTSGSYEQYF. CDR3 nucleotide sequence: TGTGCCAGCAGTTCCATCGGGACTAGCGGGAGCTACGAGCAGTACTTC. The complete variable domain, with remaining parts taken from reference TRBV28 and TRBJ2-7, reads DVKVTQSSRYLVKRTGEKVFLECVQDMDHENMFWYRQDPGLGLRLIYFSYDVKMKEKGDIPEGYSVSREKKERFSLILESASTNQTSMYLCASSSIGTSGSYEQYFGPGTRLTVT.

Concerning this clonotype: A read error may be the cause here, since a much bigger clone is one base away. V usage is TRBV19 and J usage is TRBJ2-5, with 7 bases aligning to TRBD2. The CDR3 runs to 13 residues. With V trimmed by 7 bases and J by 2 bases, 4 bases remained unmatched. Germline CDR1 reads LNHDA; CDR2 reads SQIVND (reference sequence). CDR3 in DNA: TGTGCCAGTACCACAGCGGGACAAGAGACCCAGTACTTC. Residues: CASTTAGQETQYF.

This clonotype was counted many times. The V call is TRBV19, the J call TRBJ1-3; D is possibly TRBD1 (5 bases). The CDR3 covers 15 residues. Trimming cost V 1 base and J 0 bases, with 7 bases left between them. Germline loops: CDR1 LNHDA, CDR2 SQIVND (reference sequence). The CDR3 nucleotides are TGTGCCAGTAGTATAGGACAGAACTCTGGAAACACCATATATTTT. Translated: CASSIGQNSGNTIYF. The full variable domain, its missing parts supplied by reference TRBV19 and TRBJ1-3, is DGGITQSPKYLFRKEGQNVTLSCEQNLNHDAMYWYRQDPGQGLRLIYYSQIVNDFQKGDIAEGYSVSREKKESFPLTVTSAQKNPTAFYLCASSIGQNSGNTIYFGEGSWLTVV.

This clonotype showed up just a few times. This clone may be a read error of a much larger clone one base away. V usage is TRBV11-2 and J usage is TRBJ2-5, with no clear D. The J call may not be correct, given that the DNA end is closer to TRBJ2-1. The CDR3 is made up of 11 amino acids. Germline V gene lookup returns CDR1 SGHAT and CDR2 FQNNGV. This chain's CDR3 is CASSYQETQFF. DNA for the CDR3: TGTGCCAGCAGCTATCAAGAGACCCAGTTCTTC.

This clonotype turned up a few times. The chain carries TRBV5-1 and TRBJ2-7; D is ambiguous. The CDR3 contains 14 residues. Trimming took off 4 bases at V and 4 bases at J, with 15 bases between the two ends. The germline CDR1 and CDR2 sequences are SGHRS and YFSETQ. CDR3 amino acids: CASSTDRLRYEQYF. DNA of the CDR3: TGCGCCAGCAGCACGGACCGCCTACGGTACGAGCAGTACTTC.

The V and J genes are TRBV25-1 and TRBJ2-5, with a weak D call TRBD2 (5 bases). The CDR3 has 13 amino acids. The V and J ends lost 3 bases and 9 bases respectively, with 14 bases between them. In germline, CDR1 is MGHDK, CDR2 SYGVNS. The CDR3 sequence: CASSEDVGDAQYF. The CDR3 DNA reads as TGTGCCAGCAGTGAGGACGTCGGGGATGCCCAGTACTTC.

Written as DNA, the CDR3 is TGTGCCAGCAGAATCGGACAGGGGGCGCATGAGCAGTTCTTC. Residues: CASRIGQGAHEQFF. The chain joins TRBV7-2 to TRBJ2-1; 11 bases are a match to TRBD1. CDR1 and CDR2 (germline): SGHTA, FQGNSA. CDR3 length: 14 residues. V lost 6 bases to trimming and J lost 8 bases; unmatched junction nucleotides: 6.

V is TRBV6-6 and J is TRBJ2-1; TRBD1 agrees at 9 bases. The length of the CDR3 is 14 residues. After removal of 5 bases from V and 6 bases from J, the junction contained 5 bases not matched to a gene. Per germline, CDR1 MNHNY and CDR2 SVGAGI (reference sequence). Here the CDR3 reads CASSDRDRANEQFF. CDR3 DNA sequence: TGTGCCAGCAGTGACCGGGACAGGGCCAATGAGCAGTTCTTC.